Described below is a single T cell receptor (beta chain) sequence and its context. Its antigen is as yet unknown. Germline lookup yields CDR1 SGHVS and CDR2 FNYEAQ. CDR3 size: 15 residues. The V end was cut by 1 base, the J end by 2 bases, with 12 bases between. The TCR library protocol was used to attach unique molecular identifiers. These identifiers were attached to individual cDNA molecules. One entry per CDR3 protein results from TCRdb running MiXCR on the 5' RACE reads. The sample lists fewer than 45,000 distinct CDR3 sequences, roughly 9.7% occurring once. This entry is derived from a study of early T cells in non-severe SARS-CoV-2 infection. The overall study: Chains from this unsorted whole-blood bulk RNA could not be paired. Whole-study findings and limits: VDJdb matching, biased toward anti-spike CD8 responses, missed private and CD4 specificities.

The gene calls are TRBV7-6 and TRBJ2-7; D is possibly TRBD2 (6 bases). This TCR derives from an adult who was a healthcare worker with PCR-confirmed SARS-CoV-2 infection or an uninfected control (not recorded which). The sequenced sample was whole blood. DNA of the CDR3: TGTGCCAGCAGCTTAGAATCGGGGGACCCCTACGAGCAGTACTTC. This sequence encodes CASSLESGDPYEQYF.